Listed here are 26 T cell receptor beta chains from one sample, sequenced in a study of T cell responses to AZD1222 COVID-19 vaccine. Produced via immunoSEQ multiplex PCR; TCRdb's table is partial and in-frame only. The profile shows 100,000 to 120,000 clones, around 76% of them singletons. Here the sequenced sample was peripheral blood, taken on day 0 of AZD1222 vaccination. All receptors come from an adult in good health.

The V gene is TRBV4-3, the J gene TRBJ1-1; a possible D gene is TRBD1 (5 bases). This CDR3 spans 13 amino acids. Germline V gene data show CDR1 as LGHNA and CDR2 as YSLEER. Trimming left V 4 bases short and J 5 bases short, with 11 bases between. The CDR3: CASSLNGGTEAFF. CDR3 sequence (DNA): TGCGCCAGCAGCCTAAACGGGGGAACTGAAGCTTTCTTT.

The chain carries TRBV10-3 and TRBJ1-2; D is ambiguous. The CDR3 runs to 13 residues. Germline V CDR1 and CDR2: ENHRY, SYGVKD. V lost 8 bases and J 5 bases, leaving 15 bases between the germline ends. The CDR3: CAIWRGGGYGYTF. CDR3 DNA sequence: TGTGCCATCTGGCGCGGCGGAGGGTATGGCTACACCTTC.

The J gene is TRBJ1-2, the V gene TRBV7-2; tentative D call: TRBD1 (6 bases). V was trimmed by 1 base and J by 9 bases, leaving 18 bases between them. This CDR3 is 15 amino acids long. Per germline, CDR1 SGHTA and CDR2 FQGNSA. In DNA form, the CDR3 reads TGTGCCAGCAGCTTAGTTTTGGGCAGGGGAGAGAGCTACACCTTC. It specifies CASSLVLGRGESYTF. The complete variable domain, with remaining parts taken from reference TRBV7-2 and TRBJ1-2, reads GAGVSQSPSNKVTEKGKDVELRCDPISGHTALYWYRQSLGQGLEFLIYFQGNSAPDKSGLPSDRFSAERTGGSVSTLTIQRTQQEDSAVYLCASSLVLGRGESYTFGSGTRLTVV.

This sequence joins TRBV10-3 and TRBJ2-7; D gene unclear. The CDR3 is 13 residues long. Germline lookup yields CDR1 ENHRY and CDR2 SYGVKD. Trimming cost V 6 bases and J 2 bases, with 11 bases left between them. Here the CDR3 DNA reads TGTGCCATCAGGGGAACTATTACCTACGAGCAGTACTTC. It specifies CAIRGTITYEQYF.

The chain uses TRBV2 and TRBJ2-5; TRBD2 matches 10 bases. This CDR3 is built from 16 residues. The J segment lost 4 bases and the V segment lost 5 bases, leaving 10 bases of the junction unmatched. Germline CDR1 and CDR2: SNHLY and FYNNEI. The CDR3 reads CASSRASGGAGETQYF. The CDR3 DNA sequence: TGTGCCAGCAGTCGAGCAAGCGGGGGGGCCGGAGAGACCCAGTACTTC. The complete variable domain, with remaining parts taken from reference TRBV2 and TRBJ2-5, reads EPEVTQTPSHQVTQMGQEVILRCVPISNHLYFYWYRQILGQKVEFLVSFYNNEISEKSEIFDDQFSVERPDGSNFTLKIRSTKLEDSAMYFCASSRASGGAGETQYFGPGTRLLVL.

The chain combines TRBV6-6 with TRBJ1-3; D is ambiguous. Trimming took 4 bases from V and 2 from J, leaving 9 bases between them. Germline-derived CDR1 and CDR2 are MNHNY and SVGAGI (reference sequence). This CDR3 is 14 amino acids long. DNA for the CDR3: TGTGCCAGCAGTTCTATTTCAGCTGGAAACACCATATATTTT. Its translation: CASSSISAGNTIYF.

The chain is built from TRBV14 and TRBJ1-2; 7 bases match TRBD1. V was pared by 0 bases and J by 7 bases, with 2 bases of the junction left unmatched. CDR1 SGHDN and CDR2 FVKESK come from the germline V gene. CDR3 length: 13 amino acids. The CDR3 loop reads CASSQDRGSGYTF. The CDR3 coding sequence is TGTGCCAGCAGCCAAGACAGGGGGTCTGGCTACACCTTC.

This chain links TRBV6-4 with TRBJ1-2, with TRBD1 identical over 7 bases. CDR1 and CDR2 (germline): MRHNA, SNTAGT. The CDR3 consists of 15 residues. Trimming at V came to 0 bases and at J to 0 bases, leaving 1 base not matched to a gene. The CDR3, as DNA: TGTGCCAGCAGTGACTCTGGGACAGCTAACTATGGCTACACCTTC. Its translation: CASSDSGTANYGYTF.

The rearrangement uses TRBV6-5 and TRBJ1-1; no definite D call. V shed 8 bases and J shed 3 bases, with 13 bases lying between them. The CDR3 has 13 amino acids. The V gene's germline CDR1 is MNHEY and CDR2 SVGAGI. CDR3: CASGVKQDTEAFF. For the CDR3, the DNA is TGTGCCAGCGGAGTTAAACAAGACACTGAAGCTTTCTTT.

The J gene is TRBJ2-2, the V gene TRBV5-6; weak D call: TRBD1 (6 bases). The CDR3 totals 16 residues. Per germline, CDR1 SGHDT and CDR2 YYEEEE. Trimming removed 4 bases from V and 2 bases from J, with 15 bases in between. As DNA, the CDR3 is TGTGCCAGCAGCCCAACCGAGACAGGCAACACCGGGGAGCTGTTTTTT. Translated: CASSPTETGNTGELFF.

The CDR3 bases are TGTGCCAGCAGTTACTCTTCCGGGATCCCGGGGGAAAAACTGTTTTTT. As protein: CASSYSSGIPGEKLFF. J is TRBJ1-4 and V is TRBV6-5, with no clear D. Germline assignment: CDR1 MNHEY and CDR2 SVGAGI. The germline V and J ends were trimmed by 0 bases and 8 bases, with 16 bases remaining between them. The CDR3 runs 16 residues.

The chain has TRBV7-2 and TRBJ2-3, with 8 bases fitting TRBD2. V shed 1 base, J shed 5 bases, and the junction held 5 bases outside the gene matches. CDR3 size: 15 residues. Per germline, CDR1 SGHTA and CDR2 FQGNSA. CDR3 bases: TGTGCCAGCAGCTTAGGGCCGGGGGGGCAAGATACGCAGTATTTT. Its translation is CASSLGPGGQDTQYF.

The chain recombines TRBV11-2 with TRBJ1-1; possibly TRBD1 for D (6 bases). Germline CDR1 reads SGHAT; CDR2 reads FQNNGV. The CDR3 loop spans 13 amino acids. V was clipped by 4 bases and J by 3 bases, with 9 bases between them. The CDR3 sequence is CASSYEGDTEAFF. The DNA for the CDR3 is TGTGCCAGCAGCTACGAGGGGGACACTGAAGCTTTCTTT. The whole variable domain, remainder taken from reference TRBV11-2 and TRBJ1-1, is EAGVAQSPRYKIIEKRQSVAFWCNPISGHATLYWYQQILGQGPKLLIQFQNNGVVDDSQLPKDRFSAERLKGVDSTLKIQPAKLEDSAVYLCASSYEGDTEAFFGQGTRLTVV.

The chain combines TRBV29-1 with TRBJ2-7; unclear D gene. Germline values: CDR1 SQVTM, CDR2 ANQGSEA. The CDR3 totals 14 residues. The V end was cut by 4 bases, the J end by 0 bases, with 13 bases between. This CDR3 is CSVVSRTSSYEQYF. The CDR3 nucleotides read TGCAGCGTTGTTAGCAGGACGAGCTCCTACGAGCAGTACTTC.

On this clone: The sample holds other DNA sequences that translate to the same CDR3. The CDR3 is CASSRQGGNQPQHF. Here the CDR3 DNA reads TGTGCCAGTAGTAGACAGGGAGGCAATCAGCCCCAGCATTTT. The chain recombines TRBV19 with TRBJ1-5, with TRBD1 matching over 7 bases. J gave up 2 bases and V 4 bases, and 2 bases lay outside the gene matches. The CDR3 is 14 residues long. Per germline, CDR1 LNHDA and CDR2 SQIVND (reference sequence).

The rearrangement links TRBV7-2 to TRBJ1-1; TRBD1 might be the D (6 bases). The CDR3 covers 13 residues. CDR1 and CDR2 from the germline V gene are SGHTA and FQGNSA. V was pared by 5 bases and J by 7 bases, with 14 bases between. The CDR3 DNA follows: TGTGCCAGCAGCATCGGACAGCGGGATGAAGCTTTCTTT. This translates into CASSIGQRDEAFF.

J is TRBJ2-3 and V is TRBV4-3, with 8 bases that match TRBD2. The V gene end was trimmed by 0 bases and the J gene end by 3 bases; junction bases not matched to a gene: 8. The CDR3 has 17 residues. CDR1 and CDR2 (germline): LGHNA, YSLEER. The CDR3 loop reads CASSQDRRGAWTDTQYF. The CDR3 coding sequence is TGCGCCAGCAGCCAAGATAGGCGGGGGGCTTGGACAGATACGCAGTATTTT.

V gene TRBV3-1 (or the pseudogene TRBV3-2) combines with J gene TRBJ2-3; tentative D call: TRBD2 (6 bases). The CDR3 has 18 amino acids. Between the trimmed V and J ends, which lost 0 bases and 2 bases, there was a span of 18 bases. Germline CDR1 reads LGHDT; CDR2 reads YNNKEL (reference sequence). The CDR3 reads CASSQDKVPGEYTDTQYF. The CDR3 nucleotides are TGTGCCAGCAGCCAAGATAAAGTTCCGGGGGAGTACACAGATACGCAGTATTTT.

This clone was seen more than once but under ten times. The CDR3 DNA reads as TGTGCCACCGGGGGCAGGGGCTACGAGCAGTACTTC. Protein product: CATGGRGYEQYF. The gene calls are TRBV15 and TRBJ2-7, with D possibly being TRBD1 (6 bases). This CDR3 region has 12 residues. The V end was cut by 8 bases, the J end by 3 bases, with 11 bases between. The germline V gene has CDR1 LNHNV and CDR2 YYDKDF (reference sequence).

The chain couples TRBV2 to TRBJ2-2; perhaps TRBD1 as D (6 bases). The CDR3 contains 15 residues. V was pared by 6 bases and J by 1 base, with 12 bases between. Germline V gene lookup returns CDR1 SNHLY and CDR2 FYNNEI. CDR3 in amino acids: CASRRGTLNTGELFF. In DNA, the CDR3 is TGTGCCAGCAGAAGGGGGACACTGAACACCGGGGAGCTGTTTTTT.

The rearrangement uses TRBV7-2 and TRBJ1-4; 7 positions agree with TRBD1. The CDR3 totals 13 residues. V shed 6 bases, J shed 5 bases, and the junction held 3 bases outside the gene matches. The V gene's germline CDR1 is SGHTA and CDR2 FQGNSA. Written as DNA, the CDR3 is TGTGCCAGCAGGGCAGGGGGAAATGAAAAACTGTTTTTT. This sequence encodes CASRAGGNEKLFF. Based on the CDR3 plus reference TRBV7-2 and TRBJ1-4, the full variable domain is GAGVSQSPSNKVTEKGKDVELRCDPISGHTALYWYRQSLGQGLEFLIYFQGNSAPDKSGLPSDRFSAERTGGSVSTLTIQRTQQEDSAVYLCASRAGGNEKLFFGSGTQLSVL.

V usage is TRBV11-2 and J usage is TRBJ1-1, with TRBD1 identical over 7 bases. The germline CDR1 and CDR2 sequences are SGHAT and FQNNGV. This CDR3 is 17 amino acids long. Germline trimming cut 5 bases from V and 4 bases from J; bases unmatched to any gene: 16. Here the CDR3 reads CASSPTSATGRRTEAFF. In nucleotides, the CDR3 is TGTGCCAGCAGCCCAACATCCGCGACAGGGCGGCGCACTGAAGCTTTCTTT.

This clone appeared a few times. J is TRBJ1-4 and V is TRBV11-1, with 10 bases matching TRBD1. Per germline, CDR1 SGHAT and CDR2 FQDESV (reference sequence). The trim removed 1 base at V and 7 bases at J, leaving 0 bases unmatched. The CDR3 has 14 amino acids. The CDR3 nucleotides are TGTGCCAGCAGCTTAGGACAGGGGGCTGAAAAACTGTTTTTT. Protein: CASSLGQGAEKLFF.

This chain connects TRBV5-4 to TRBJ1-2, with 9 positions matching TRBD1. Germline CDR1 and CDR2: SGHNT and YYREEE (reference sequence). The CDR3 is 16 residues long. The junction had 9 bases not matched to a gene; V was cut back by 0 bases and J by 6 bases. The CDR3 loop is CASSLGARGQGHGYTF. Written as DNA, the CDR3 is TGTGCCAGCAGCTTGGGGGCCCGGGGACAGGGCCATGGCTACACCTTC.

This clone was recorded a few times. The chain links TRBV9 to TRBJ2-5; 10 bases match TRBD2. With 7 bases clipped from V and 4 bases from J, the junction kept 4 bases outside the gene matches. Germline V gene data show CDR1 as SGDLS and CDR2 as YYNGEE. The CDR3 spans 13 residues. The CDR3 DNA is TGTGCCAGCGGGGTAGCGGGGGGAGAGACCCAGTACTTC. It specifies CASGVAGGETQYF.

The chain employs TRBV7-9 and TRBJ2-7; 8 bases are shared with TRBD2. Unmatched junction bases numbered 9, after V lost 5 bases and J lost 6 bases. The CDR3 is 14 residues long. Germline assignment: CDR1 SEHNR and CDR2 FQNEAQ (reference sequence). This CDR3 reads CASSRSGGTAEQYF. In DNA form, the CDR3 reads TGTGCCAGCAGCCGGAGCGGGGGCACCGCCGAGCAGTACTTC.